This T cell receptor beta chain emerged from a study of response to subunit inactivated influenza vaccine. General study findings and limits: The authors suggested that every seasonal influenza vaccination recruits few new T cells.

Germline V gene lookup returns CDR1 LGHNA and CDR2 YNFKEQ. The V end lost 0 bases, the J end lost 0 bases, and 8 bases lay between the germline ends. This CDR3 region has 15 residues. At least ten counts were recorded for this clonotype. Its antigen is currently unknown. TCRdb re-derived calls from the RT-PCR reads in MiXCR, one entry per CDR3 protein. The sample records around 470,000 distinct CDR3 sequences, around 7.7% being singletons. This TCR derives from a man between 50 and 69 years old who received an inactivated influenza vaccine. The sequenced sample was PBMCs from blood, obtained roughly 24 months after vaccination. The chain recombines TRBV4-2 with TRBJ2-5; D gene unclear. The CDR3 DNA is TGTGCCAGCAGCCAAGATTGGGCGGACCAAGAGACCCAGTACTTC. Translation: CASSQDWADQETQYF.